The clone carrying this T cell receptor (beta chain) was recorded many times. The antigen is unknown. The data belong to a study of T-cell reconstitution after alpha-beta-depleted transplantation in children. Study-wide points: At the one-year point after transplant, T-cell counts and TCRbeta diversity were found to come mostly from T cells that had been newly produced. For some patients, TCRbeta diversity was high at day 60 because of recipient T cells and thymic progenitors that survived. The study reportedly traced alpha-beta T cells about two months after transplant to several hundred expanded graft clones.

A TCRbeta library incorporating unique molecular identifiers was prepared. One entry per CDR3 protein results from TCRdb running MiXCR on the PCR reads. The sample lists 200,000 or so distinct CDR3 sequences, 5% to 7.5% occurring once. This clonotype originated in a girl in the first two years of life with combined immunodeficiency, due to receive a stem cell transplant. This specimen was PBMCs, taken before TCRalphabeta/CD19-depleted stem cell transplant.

The CDR3 coding sequence is TGCGCCAGCAGCTTGGCCGGGCAGCTAGAAGTGCAGTTCTTC. It yields the protein CASSLAGQLEVQFF. This rearrangement joins TRBV5-1 to TRBJ2-1; D is unresolved. CDR3 length: 14 amino acids. CDR1 and CDR2 from the germline V gene are SGHRS and YFSETQ. V lost 0 bases, J lost 12 bases, and 16 bases lay in between.